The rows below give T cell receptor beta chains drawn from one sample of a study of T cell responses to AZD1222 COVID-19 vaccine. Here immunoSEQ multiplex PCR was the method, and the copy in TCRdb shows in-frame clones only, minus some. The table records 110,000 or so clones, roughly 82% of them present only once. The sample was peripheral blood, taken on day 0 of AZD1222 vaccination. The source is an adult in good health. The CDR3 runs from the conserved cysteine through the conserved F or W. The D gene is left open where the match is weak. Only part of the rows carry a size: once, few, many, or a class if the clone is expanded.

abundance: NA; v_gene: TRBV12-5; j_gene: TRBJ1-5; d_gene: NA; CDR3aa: CASGPDYQPQHF; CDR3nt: TGTGCTAGTGGCCCGGATTATCAGCCCCAGCATTTT
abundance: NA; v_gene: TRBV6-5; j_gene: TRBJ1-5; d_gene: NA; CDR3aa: CASSPRGAGNQPQHF; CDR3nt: TGTGCCAGCAGTCCTCGGGGGGCAGGCAATCAGCCCCAGCATTTT
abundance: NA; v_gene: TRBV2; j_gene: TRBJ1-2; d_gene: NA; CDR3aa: CASSEGSRNYGYTF; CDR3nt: TGTGCCAGCAGTGAAGGCAGCCGAAACTATGGCTACACCTTC
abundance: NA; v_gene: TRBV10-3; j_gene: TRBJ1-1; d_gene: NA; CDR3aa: CAISDSLVAFF; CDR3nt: TGTGCCATCAGTGACTCCTTGGTAGCTTTCTTT
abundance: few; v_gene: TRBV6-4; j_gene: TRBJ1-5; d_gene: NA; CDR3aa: CASSLVAGNQPQHF; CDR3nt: TGTGCCAGCAGCTTAGTTGCCGGCAATCAGCCCCAGCATTTT
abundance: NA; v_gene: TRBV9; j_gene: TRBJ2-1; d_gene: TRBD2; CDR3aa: CASSPTSGLYNEQFF; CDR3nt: TGTGCCAGCAGCCCTACTAGCGGACTATACAATGAGCAGTTCTTC
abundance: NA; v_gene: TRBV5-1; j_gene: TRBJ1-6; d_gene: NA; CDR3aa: CASSLNRVGSPLHF; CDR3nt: TGCGCCAGCAGCTTGAACAGGGTGGGCTCACCCCTCCACTTT
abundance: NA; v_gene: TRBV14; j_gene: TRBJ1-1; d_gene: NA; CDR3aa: CASSHNNPNTEAFF; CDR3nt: TGTGCCAGCAGCCACAACAATCCGAACACTGAAGCTTTCTTT
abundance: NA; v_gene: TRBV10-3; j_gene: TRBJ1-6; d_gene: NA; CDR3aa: CAISEVVNSPLHF; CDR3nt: TGTGCCATCAGTGAAGTGGTGAATTCACCCCTCCACTTT
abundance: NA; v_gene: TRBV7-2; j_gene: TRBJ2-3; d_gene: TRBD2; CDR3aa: CASSLRLAGGDTQYF; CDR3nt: TGTGCCAGCAGCTTACGTCTAGCGGGAGGAGATACGCAGTATTTT
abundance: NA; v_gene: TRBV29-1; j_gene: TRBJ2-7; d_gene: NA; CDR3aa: CSVDSGGAYEQYF; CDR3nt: TGCAGCGTTGATTCAGGTGGGGCCTACGAGCAGTACTTC
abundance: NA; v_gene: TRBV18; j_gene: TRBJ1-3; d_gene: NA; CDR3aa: CASSPTGSGNTIYF; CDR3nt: TGTGCCAGCTCACCTACAGGTTCTGGAAACACCATATATTTT
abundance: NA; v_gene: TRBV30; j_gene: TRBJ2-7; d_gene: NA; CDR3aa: CAWGLTGTYEQYF; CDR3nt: TGTGCCTGGGGACTGACAGGTACCTACGAGCAGTACTTC
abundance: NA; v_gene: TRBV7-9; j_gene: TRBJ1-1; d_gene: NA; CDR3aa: CASSSRPEGTEAFF; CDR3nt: TGTGCCAGCAGCTCTCGACCGGAGGGGACTGAAGCTTTCTTT
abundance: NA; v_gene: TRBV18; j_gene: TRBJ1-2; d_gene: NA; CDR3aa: CASSPGQTLNYGYTF; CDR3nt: TGTGCCAGCTCACCCGGACAGACTCTTAACTATGGCTACACCTTC
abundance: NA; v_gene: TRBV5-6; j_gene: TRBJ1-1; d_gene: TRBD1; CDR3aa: CASRDTGGVDTEAFF; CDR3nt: TGTGCCAGCAGAGATACAGGGGGCGTGGACACTGAAGCTTTCTTT
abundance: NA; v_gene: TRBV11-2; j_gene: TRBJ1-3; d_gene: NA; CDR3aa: CASSFQGNTIYF; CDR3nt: TGTGCCAGCAGCTTCCAGGGGAACACCATATATTTT
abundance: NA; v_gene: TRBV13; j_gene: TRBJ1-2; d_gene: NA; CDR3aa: CASSLGTGYNYGYTF; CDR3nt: TGTGCCAGCAGCCTCGGGACTGGGTACAACTATGGCTACACCTTC
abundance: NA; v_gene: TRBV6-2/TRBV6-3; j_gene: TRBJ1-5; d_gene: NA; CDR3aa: CASSDRQGRDQPQHF; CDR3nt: TGTGCCAGCAGTGATCGGCAGGGGAGAGATCAGCCCCAGCATTTT
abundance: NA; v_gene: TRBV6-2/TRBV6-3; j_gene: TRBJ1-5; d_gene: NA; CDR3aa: CASSTSTGVAQPQHF; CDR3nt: NA
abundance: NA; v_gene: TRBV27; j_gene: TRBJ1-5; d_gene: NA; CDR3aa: CASRAGGSGQPQHF; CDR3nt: TGTGCCAGTAGAGCGGGGGGCTCGGGTCAGCCCCAGCATTTT
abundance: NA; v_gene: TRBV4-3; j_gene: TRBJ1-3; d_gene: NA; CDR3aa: CASSQVGGNTIYF; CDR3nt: TGCGCCAGCAGCCAAGTTGGGGGAAACACCATATATTTT
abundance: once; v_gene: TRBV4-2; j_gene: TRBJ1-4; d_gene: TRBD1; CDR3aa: CASSQVNRGPATNEKLFF; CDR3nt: TGTGCCAGCAGCCAAGTCAACAGGGGGCCCGCAACTAATGAAAAACTGTTTTTT
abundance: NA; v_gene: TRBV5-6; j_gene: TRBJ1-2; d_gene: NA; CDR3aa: CASSLGGEDGYTF; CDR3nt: TGTGCCAGCAGCTTAGGGGGAGAGGATGGCTACACCTTC
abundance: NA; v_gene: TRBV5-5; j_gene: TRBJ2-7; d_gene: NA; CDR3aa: CASSLGANLQGTKEYEQYF; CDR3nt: TGTGCCAGCAGCTTAGGGGCGAACCTTCAGGGAACCAAGGAGTACGAGCAGTACTTC
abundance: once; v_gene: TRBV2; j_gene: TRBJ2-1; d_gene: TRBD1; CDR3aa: CASRTDRVGQFF; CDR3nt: TGTGCCAGCAGGACGGACAGGGTCGGTCAGTTCTTC
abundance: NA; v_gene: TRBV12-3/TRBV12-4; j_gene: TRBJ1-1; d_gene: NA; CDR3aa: CAATRPVGTEAFF; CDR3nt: TGTGCCGCCACGAGACCGGTGGGCACTGAAGCTTTCTTT
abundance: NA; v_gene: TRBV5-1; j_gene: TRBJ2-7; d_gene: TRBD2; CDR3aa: CASSETGGYEQYF; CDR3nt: TGCGCCAGCAGCGAAACGGGGGGCTACGAGCAGTACTTC
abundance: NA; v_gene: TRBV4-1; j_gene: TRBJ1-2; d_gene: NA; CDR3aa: CASSVGADYGYTF; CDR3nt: TGCGCCAGCAGCGTGGGCGCGGACTATGGCTACACCTTC
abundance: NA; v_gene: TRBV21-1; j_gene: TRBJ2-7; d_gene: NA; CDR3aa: CASRTHEQYF; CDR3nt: TGTGCCAGCAGAACCCACGAGCAGTACTTC
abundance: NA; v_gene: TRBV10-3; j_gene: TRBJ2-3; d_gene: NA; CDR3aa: CAISESKVGTDTQYF; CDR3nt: TGTGCCATCAGTGAGTCGAAGGTAGGAACAGATACGCAGTATTTT
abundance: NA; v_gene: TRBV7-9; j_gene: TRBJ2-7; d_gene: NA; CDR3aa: CASTSQGGVNEQYF; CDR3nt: TGTGCCAGCACCTCCCAGGGGGGAGTTAACGAGCAGTACTTC
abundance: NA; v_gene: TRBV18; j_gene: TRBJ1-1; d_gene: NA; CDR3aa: CASSKVSGTEAFF; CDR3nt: TGTGCCAGCTCAAAGGTCAGTGGCACTGAAGCTTTCTTT
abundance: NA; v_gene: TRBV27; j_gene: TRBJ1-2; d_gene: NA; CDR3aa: CASREPGEANYGYTF; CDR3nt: TGTGCCAGCAGGGAACCGGGCGAAGCTAACTATGGCTACACCTTC
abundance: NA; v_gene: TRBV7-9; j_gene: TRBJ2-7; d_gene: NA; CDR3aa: CASSLTNAPSYEQYF; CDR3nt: TGTGCCAGCAGCTTGACAAACGCCCCATCCTACGAGCAGTACTTC
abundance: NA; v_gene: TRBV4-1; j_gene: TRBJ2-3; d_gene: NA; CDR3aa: CASSQVNLVSTDTQYF; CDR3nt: TGCGCCAGCAGCCAAGTTAATTTAGTAAGCACAGATACGCAGTATTTT
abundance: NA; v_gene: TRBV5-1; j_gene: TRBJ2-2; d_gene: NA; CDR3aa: CASSLTHSSGELFF; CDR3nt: TGCGCCAGCAGCTTGACCCACAGCAGCGGGGAGCTGTTTTTT
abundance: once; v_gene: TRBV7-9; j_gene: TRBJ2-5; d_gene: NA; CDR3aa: CASSLAVEETQYF; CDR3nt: TGTGCCAGCAGCTTAGCGGTGGAAGAGACCCAGTACTTC
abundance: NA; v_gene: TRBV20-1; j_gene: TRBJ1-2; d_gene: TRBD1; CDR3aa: CSARGTGAHLF; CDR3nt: TGCAGTGCTAGAGGGACAGGGGCCCATCTCTTC
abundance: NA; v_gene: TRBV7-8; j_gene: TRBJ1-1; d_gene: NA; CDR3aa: CASSSGPGNTEAFF; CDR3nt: TGTGCCAGCAGCTCTGGACCGGGAAACACTGAAGCTTTCTTT
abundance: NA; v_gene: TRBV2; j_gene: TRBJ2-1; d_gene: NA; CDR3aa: CASKGEAYNEQFF; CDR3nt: TGTGCCAGCAAGGGGGAAGCCTACAATGAGCAGTTCTTC
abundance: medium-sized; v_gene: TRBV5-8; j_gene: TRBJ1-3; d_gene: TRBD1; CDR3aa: CASSTDRATNTIYF; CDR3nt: TGTGCCAGCAGCACGGACAGGGCCACAAACACCATATATTTT
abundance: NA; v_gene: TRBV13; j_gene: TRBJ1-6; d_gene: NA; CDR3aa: CASSRGGLGSSYNSPLHF; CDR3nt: TGTGCCAGCTCCAGGGGCGGGCTTGGTAGCTCCTATAATTCACCCCTCCACTTT